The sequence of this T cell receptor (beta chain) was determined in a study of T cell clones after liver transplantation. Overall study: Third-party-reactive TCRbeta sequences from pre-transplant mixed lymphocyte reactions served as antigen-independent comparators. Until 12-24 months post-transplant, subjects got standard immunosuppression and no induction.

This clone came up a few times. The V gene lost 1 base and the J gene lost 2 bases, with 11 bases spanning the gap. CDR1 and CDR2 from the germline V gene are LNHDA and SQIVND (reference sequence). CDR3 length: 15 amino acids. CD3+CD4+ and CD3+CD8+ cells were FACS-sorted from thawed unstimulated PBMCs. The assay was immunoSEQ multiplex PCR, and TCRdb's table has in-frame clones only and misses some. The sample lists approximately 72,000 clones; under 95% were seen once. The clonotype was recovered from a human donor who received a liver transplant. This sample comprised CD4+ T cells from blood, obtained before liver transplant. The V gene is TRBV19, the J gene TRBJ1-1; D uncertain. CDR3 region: CASSIGGIRNTEAFF. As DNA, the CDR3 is TGTGCCAGTAGTATAGGAGGCATTCGAAACACTGAAGCTTTCTTT.